This TCR beta chain was sequenced in a study (dated by TCRdb to about 2016). Libraries came from RT-PCR. Sequencing was carried out with an Illumina MiSeq. TCRdb took the public reads, trimmed them with fastp at Q25, ran MiXCR for clone calling and kept in-frame beta chains. Rows are unified per CDR3 protein, each entry keeping the most common DNA and genes. The sample table holds fewer than 800,000 distinct CDR3 sequences, of which about 14% were seen once. The biggest ten clones account for 3.6% of the sample. On this clonotype itself: The specificity of this receptor is unknown. No much larger clone is present one base from it, and per-base qualities are unavailable.

Material for sequencing was memory CD4+ T cells from blood. The source is a female donor in good health, serving as a healthy control.

At the DNA level, the sequence is TGCAGCGTTGAAGATCAGTTACGGGGTACAAACATTCAGTACTTC. Its amino acids are CSVEDQLRGTNIQYF. The rearrangement joined TRBV29-1 to TRBJ2-4; the D gene is perhaps TRBD2, on 5 matching bases. CDR1 and CDR2, looked up from the germline V gene, are SQVTM and ANQGSEA. Cut back by 0 bases and 6 bases, the V and J ends lie 15 bases apart. The CDR3 contains 15 residues, cysteine and phenylalanine counted. Only the CDR3 portion is preserved as DNA: 45 bases, with reading frame beginning at the first base.